This T cell receptor (beta chain) was sequenced in a study of blood T cell repertoires in COVID-19. Study in general: Sources were T cells, B-cell-depleted T cells, or PBMCs; the material itself was cDNA or gDNA.

The protocol was immunoSEQ multiplex PCR, while the TCRdb copy is restricted to in-frame clones and leaves out a portion. This sample carries approximately 220,000 clones, just over 85% of them seen once, and the ten largest clones take 3% to 4.5%. Across 20 to 25 US areas, participants ranged in age from 18 to 89 years. This receptor was obtained from a woman between 35 and 50 years old with acute COVID-19. The specimen was PBMCs or T cells enriched from blood (not recorded which).

CDR3 bases: TGTGCCAGCAGCCTCGGGACAGGGGGAGCTTACGAGCAGTACTTC. It translates to CASSLGTGGAYEQYF. This chain joins TRBV9 and TRBJ2-7; 11 nucleotides agree with TRBD1. The V and J ends lost 4 bases and 4 bases, in that order; junction bases with no gene match: 7. CDR1 is SGDLS, CDR2 YYNGEE, per germline. This CDR3 spans 15 amino acids.